This section outlines one T cell receptor beta chain sequence together with its context. The sample belongs to a study of blood T cell repertoires in COVID-19. Study-wide context: In each case, the material was cDNA or gDNA derived from T cells, B-cell-depleted T cells, or PBMCs.

Trimming took 11 bases from V and 4 from J, leaving 13 bases between them. CDR1 and CDR2 (germline): ENHRY, SYGVKD. The CDR3 loop spans 12 amino acids. Sequencing was performed with immunoSEQ multiplex PCR; in TCRdb, only in-frame clones are kept and a portion is missing. The sample yields under 85,000 clones, 80% to 85% seen once. The chain employs TRBV10-3 and TRBJ2-3; weak D call: TRBD1 (6 bases). Sequencing was performed on peripheral blood. The receptor's source is an elderly man with acute or convalescent COVID-19. The CDR3 is CAAGRGADTQYF. In DNA, the CDR3 is TGTGCCGCCGGCAGGGGTGCAGATACGCAGTATTTT.